This T cell receptor (beta chain) was captured in a study of T cells in tuberculosis. On the study more broadly: PBMC were archived before or within 7 days of starting treatment.

The time point here: new active TB diagnosis, blood taken before or within 7 days of starting treatment. Using immunoSEQ multiplex PCR, the repertoire was profiled, and TCRdb retains in-frame clones only, with some absent. This sample has tens of thousands of clones, with around 90% found just once. Germline CDR1 SGHVS, CDR2 FQNEAQ. The V end lost 1 base, the J end lost 9 bases, and 10 bases lay between the germline ends. The CDR3 runs to 13 residues. Study outcomes and limitations: Smaller alpha distances in active tuberculosis partly reflected shorter CDR3-alpha lengths.

About this clone: Its antigen is not known.

This specimen was PBMCs, taken at tuberculosis diagnosis. This clonotype was sampled from an adult with tuberculosis. The rearrangement joins TRBV7-8 to TRBJ1-3; no firm D call. The chain's CDR3 is CASSLESLSTIYF. The CDR3 DNA reads as TGTGCCAGCAGCTTAGAGTCACTGAGCACCATATATTTT.